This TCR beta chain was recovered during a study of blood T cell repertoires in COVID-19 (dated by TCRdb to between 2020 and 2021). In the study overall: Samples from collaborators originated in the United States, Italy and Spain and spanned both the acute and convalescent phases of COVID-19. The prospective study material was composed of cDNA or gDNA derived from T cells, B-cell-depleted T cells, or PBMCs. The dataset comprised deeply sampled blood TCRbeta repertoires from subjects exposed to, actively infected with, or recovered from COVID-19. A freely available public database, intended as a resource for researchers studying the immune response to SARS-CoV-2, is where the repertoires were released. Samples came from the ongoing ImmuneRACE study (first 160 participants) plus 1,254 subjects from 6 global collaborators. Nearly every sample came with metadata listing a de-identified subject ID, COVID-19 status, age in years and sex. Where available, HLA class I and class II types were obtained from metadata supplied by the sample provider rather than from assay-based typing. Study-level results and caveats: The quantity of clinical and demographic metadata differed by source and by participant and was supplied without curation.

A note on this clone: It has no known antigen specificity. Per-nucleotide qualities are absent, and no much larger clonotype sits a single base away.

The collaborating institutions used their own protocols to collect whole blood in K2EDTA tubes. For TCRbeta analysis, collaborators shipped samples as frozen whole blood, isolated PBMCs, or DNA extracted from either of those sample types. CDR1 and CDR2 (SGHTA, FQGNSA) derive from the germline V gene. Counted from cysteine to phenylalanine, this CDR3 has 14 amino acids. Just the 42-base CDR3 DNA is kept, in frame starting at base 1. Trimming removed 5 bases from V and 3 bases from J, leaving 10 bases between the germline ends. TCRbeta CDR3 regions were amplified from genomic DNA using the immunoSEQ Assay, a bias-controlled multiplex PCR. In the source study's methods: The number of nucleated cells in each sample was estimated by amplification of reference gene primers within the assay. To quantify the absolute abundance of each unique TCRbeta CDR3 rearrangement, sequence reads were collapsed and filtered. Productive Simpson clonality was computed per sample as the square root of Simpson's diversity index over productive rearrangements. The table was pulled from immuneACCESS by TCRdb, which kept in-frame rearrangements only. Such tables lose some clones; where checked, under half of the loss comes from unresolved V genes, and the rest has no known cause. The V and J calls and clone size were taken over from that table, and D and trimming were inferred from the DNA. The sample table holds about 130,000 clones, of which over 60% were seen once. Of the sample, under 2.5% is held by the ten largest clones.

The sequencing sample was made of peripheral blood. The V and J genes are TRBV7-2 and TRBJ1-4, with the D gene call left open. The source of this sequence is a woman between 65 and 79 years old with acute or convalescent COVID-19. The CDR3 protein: CASSQDGANEKLFF. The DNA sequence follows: TGTGCCAGCAGCCAGGACGGGGCTAATGAAAAACTGTTTTTT. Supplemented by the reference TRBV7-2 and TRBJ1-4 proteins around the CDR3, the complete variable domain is GAGVSQSPSNKVTEKGKDVELRCDPISGHTALYWYRQSLGQGLEFLIYFQGNSAPDKSGLPSDRFSAERTGGSVSTLTIQRTQQEDSAVYLCASSQDGANEKLFFGSGTQLSVL.